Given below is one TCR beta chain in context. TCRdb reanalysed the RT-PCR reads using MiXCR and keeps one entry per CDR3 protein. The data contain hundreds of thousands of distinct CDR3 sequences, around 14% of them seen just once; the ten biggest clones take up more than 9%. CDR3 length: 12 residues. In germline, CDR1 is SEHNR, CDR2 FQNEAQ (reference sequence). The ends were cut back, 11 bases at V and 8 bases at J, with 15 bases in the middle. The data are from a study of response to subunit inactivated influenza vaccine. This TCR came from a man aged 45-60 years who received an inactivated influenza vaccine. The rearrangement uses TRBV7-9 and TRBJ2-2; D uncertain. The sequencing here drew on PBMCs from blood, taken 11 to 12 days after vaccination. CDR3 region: CAHPTIFGELFF. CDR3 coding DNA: TGTGCCCACCCAACGATATTTGGGGAGCTGTTTTTT.